The entry below gives a single T cell receptor (beta chain) sequence along with its context. Antigen specificity is unknown. This record belongs to a study of T cell responses to AZD1222 COVID-19 vaccine. Findings and caveats of the study: In a largely white British group with more females than males, clonal diversity was possibly underestimated.

Profiled with immunoSEQ multiplex PCR; TCRdb holds only in-frame clones, not every one. The repertoire holds about 120,000 clones, with 80% to 90% as singletons. Germline CDR1 SGDLS, CDR2 YYNGEE. This CDR3 is built from 15 residues. The ends were cut back, 2 bases at V and 5 bases at J, with 14 bases in the middle. The sequence came from an adult in good health. V is TRBV9 and J is TRBJ1-5, with D possibly TRBD1 on 5 matching bases. The sample in question was peripheral blood, obtained on day 0 of AZD1222 vaccination. Here the CDR3 reads CASSVDGRVDQPQHF. CDR3 DNA sequence: TGTGCCAGCAGCGTCGATGGCAGGGTTGATCAGCCCCAGCATTTT.